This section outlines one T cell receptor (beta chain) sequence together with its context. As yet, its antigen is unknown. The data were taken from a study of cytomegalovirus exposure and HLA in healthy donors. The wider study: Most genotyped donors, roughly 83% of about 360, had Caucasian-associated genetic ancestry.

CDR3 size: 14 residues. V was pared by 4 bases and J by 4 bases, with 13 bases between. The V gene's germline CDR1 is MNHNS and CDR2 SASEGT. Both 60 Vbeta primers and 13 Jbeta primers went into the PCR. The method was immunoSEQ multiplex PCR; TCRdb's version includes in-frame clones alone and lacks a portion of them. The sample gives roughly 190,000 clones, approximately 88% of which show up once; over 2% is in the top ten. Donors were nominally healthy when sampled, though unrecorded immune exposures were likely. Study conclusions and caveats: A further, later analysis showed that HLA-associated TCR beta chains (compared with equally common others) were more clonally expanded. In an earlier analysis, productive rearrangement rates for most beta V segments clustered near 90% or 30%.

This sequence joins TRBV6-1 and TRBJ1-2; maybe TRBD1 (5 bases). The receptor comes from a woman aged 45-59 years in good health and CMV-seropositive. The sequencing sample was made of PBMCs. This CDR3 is CASSGEGIGYGYTF. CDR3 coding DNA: TGTGCCAGCAGTGGGGAGGGGATCGGCTATGGCTACACCTTC.